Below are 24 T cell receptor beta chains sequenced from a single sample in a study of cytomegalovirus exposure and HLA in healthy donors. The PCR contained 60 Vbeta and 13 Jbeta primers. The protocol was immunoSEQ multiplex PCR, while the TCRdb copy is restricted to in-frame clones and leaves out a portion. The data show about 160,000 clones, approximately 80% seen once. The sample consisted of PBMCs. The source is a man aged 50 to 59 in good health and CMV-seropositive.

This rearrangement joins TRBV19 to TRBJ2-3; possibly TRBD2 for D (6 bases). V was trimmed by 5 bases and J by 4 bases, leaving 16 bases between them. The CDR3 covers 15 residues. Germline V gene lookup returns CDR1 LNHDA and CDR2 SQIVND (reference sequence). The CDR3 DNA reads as TGTGCCAGTAGTCCGGGACTGTACGGGGCAGATACGCAGTATTTT. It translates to CASSPGLYGADTQYF.

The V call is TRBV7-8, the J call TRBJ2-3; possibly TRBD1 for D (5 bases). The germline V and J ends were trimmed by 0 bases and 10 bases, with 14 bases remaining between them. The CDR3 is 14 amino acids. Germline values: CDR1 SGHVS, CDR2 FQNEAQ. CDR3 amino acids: CASSLAVTDTPQYF. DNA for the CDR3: TGTGCCAGCAGCTTAGCCGTAACGGACACCCCGCAGTATTTT.

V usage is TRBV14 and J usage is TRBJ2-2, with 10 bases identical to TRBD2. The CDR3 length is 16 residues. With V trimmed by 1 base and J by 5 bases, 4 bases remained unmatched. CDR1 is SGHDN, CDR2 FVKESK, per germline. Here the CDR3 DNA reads TGTGCCAGCAGCCAAGGAAAGACTAGCGGGACCGGGGAGCTGTTTTTT. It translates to CASSQGKTSGTGELFF. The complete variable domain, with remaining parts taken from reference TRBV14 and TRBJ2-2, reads EAGVTQFPSHSVIEKGQTVTLRCDPISGHDNLYWYRRVMGKEIKFLLHFVKESKQDESGMPNNRFLAERTGGTYSTLKVQPAELEDSGVYFCASSQGKTSGTGELFFGEGSRLTVL.

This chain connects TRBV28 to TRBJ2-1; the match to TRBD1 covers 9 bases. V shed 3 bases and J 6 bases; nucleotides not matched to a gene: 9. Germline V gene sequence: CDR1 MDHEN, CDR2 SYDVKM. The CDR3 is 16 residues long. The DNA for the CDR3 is TGTGCCAGCAGTTTCCCGGGGACAGGGAGGCCCAATGAGCAGTTCTTC. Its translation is CASSFPGTGRPNEQFF.

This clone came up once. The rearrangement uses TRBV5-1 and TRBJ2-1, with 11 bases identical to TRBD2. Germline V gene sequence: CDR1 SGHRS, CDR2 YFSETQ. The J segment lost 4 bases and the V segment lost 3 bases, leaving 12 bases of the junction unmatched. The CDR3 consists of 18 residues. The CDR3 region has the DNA TGCGCCAGCAGCTCGTTATCCTCTAGCGGGGGGCCGTACAATGAGCAGTTCTTC. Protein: CASSSLSSSGGPYNEQFF.

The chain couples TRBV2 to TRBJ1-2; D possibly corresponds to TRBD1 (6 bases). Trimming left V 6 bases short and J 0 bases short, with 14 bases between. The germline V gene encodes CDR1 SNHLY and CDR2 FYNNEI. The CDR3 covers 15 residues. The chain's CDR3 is CASRIGQLANYGYTF. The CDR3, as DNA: TGTGCCAGCAGAATAGGACAGCTAGCTAACTATGGCTACACCTTC.

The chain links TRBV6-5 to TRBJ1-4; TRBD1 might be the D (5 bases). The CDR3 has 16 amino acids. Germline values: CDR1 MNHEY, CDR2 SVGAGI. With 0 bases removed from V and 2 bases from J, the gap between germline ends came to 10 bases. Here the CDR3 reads CASSYSNRGTNEKLFF. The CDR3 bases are TGTGCCAGCAGTTACTCGAATAGGGGTACTAATGAAAAACTGTTTTTT.

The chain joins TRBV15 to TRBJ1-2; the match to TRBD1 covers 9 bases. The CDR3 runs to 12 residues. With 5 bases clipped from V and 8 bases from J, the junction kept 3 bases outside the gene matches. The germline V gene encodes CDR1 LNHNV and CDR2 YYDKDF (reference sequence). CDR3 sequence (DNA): TGTGCCACCAGCGGGACAGGGAACGGCTACACCTTC. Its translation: CATSGTGNGYTF.

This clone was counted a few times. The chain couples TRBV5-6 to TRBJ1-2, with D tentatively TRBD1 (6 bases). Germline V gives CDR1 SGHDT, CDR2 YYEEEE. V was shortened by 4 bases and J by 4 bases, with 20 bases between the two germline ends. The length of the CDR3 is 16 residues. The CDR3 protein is CASSPYTGGDTYGYTF. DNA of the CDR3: TGTGCCAGCAGCCCCTATACGGGGGGCGACACCTATGGCTACACCTTC.

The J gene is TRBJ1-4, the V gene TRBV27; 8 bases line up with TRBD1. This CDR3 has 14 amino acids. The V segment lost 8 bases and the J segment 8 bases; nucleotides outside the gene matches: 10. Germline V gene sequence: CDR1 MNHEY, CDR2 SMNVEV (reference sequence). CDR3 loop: CASGPDRAREKLFF. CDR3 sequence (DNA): TGTGCCAGCGGCCCGGACAGGGCGAGGGAAAAACTGTTTTTT.

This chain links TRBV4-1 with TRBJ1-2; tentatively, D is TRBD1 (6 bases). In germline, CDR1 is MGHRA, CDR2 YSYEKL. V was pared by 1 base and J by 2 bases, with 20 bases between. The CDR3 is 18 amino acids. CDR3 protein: CASSQVAGGDIPNYGYTF. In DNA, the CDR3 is TGCGCCAGCAGCCAAGTAGCCGGGGGGGACATCCCCAACTATGGCTACACCTTC.

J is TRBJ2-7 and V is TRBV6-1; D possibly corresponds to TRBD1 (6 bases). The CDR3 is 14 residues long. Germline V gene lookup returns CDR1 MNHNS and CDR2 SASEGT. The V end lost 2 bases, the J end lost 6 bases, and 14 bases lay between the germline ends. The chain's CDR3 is CASSEIKGVGEQYV. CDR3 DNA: TGTGCCAGCAGTGAAATTAAGGGGGTAGGCGAGCAGTACGTC.

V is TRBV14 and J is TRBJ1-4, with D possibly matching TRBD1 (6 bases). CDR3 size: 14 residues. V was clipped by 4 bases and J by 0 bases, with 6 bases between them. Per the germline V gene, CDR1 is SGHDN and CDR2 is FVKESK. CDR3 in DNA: TGTGCCAGCAGCCGACAGGCAACTAATGAAAAACTGTTTTTT. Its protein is CASSRQATNEKLFF.

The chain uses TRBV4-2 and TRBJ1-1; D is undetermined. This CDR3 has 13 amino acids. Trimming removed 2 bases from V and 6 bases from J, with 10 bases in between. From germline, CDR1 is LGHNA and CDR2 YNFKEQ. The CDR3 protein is CASSQTPYSEAFF. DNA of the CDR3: TGTGCCAGCAGCCAAACTCCTTACTCTGAAGCTTTCTTT.

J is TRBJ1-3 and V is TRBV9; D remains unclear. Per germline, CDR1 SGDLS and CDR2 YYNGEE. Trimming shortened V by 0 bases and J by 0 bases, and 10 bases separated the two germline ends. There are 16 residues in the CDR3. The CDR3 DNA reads TGTGCCAGCAGCGTAGGAACTGAAATCTCTGGAAACACCATATATTTT. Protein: CASSVGTEISGNTIYF.

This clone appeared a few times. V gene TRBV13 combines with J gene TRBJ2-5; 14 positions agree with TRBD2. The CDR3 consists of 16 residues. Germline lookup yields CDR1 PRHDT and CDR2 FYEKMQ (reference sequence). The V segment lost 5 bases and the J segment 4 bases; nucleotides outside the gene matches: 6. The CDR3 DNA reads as TGTGCCAGCAGCATGGGACTAGCGGGAGCGGGAGAGACCCAGTACTTC. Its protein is CASSMGLAGAGETQYF.

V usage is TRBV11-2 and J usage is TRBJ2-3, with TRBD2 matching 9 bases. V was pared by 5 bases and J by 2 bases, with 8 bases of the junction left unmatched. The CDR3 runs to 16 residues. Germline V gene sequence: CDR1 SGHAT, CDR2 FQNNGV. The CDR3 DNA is TGTGCCAGCAGCCCACAACTAGCGGGCGCCACAGATACGCAGTATTTT. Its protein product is CASSPQLAGATDTQYF.

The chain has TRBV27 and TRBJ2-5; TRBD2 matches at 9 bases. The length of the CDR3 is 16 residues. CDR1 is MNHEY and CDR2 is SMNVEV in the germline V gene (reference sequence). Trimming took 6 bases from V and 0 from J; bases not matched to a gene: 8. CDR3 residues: CASSPLAGLHQETQYF. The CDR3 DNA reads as TGTGCCAGCAGCCCCCTAGCGGGACTCCACCAAGAGACCCAGTACTTC.

CDR3 sequence reads: CASLGQNNEQFF. DNA of the CDR3: TGCGCCAGCTTAGGACAAAACAATGAGCAGTTCTTC. The chain recombines TRBV5-1 with TRBJ2-1; D may be TRBD1 (5 bases). Per the germline V gene, CDR1 is SGHRS and CDR2 is YFSETQ. With 7 bases removed from V and 5 bases from J, the gap between germline ends came to 10 bases. The CDR3 sequence is 12 residues long.

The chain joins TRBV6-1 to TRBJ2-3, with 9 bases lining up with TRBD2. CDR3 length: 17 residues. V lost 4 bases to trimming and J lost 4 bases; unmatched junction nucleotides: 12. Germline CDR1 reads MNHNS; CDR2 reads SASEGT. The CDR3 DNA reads TGTGCCAGCAGTGCTTCGGCGCGGGGGGGCCAGGCAGATACGCAGTATTTT. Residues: CASSASARGGQADTQYF.

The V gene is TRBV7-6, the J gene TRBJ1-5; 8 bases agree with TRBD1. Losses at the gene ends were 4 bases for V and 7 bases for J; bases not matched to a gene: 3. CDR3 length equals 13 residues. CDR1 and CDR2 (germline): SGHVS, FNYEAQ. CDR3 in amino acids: CASSSDRGQPQHF. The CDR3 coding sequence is TGTGCCAGCAGCTCCGACAGGGGACAGCCCCAGCATTTT.

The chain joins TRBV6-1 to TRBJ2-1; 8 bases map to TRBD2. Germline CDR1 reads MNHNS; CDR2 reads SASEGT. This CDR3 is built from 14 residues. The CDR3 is CADRTLGGDNEQFF. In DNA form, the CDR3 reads TGTGCAGACAGGACCCTCGGGGGGGACAATGAGCAGTTCTTC.

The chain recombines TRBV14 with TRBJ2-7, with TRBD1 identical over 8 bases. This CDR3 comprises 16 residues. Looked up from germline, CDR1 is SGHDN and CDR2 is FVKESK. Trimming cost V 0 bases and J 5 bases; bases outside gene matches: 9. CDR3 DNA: TGTGCCAGCAGCCAAGAGCTTCCAGGGGGCGGCGACGAGCAGTACTTC. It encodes CASSQELPGGGDEQYF.

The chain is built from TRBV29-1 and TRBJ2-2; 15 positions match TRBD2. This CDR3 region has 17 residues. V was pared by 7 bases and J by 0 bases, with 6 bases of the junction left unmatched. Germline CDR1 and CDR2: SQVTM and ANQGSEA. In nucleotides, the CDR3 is TGCAGCGGGGTCGGACTAGCGGGGGGGTCGAACACCGGGGAGCTGTTTTTT. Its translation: CSGVGLAGGSNTGELFF.